This TCR beta chain stems from a study of blood T cell repertoires in COVID-19. The overall study: Whether acute or convalescent, the COVID-19 samples came from the United States, Italy and Spain.

Source study methods: The authors estimated nucleated cell counts from reference gene primer amplification. Assay used: immunoSEQ multiplex PCR; TCRdb lists only in-frame clones, some missing. The DNA gave D and trimming, while V, J and clone size come from that table. The sample lists about 110,000 clones, 85% occurring once. The germline gives CDR1 LGHDT, CDR2 YNNKEL (reference sequence). This CDR3 spans 16 amino acids. The V end lost 2 bases, the J end lost 7 bases, and 17 bases lay between the germline ends. This receptor was taken from a human donor in a cohort sampled during active COVID-19. The sequenced material came from peripheral blood. V usage is TRBV3-1 (or the pseudogene TRBV3-2) and J usage is TRBJ2-2, with a tentative D call TRBD2 (6 bases). Written as DNA, the CDR3 is TGTGCCAGCAGCCAAAGCTTTAGGGGAGGCGGCGGGGAGCTGTTTTTT. It codes for CASSQSFRGGGGELFF.